One and the same sample provided the 9 T cell receptor beta chains below, sequenced in a study of T cell responses to AZD1222 COVID-19 vaccine. Using immunoSEQ multiplex PCR, the repertoire was profiled, and TCRdb retains in-frame clones only, with some absent. Of some 69,000 clones listed, 85% to 90% are singletons. The source was peripheral blood, collected on day 0 of AZD1222 vaccination. These receptors all come from an adult in good health.

The J gene is TRBJ1-2, the V gene TRBV7-8, with TRBD1 matching 9 bases. V shed 1 base and J 7 bases; nucleotides not matched to a gene: 4. CDR1 is SGHVS and CDR2 is FQNEAQ in the germline V gene. This CDR3 has 14 residues. The CDR3 DNA sequence: TGTGCCAGCAGCTTAGACAGGGGGCATGTTGGCTACACCTTC. This gives the protein CASSLDRGHVGYTF.

This rearrangement joins TRBV9 to TRBJ2-2; D is perhaps TRBD1 (6 bases). The V gene's germline CDR1 is SGDLS and CDR2 YYNGEE. Trimming removed 1 base at V and 1 base at J, with 8 bases between. This CDR3 region has 15 residues. In DNA form, the CDR3 reads TGTGCCAGCAGCGTAAAGGGGGAGAACACCGGGGAGCTGTTTTTT. It specifies CASSVKGENTGELFF.

V usage is TRBV5-1 and J usage is TRBJ2-7; D is perhaps TRBD1 (5 bases). CDR1 and CDR2 from the germline V gene are SGHRS and YFSETQ. Trimming left V 2 bases short and J 0 bases short, with 15 bases between. The CDR3 spans 16 residues. The CDR3 protein is CASSFDFRGSSYEQYF. The CDR3, as DNA: TGCGCCAGCAGCTTTGATTTTAGGGGAAGCTCCTACGAGCAGTACTTC.

The V and J genes are TRBV18 and TRBJ1-6, with a tentative D call TRBD1 (5 bases). Germline loops: CDR1 KGHSH, CDR2 LQKENI. V shed 5 bases and J shed 7 bases, with 12 bases lying between them. CDR3 length: 14 amino acids. CDR3 amino acids: CASSSGDVNSPLHF. Written as DNA, the CDR3 is TGTGCCAGCTCATCTGGGGACGTGAATTCACCCCTCCACTTT.

V is TRBV28 and J is TRBJ1-2, with 11 bases that match TRBD1. The germline V gene encodes CDR1 MDHEN and CDR2 SYDVKM. The length of the CDR3 is 15 residues. The V gene end was trimmed by 3 bases and the J gene end by 8 bases; junction bases not matched to a gene: 8. CDR3 region: CASSLGGTGGRGYTF. The CDR3 nucleotides read TGTGCCAGCAGTTTGGGAGGGACAGGGGGGAGGGGCTACACCTTC.

The chain couples TRBV27 to TRBJ2-7, with TRBD1 as a possible D gene (6 bases). The CDR3 runs 14 residues. V was trimmed by 5 bases and J by 2 bases, leaving 13 bases between them. The germline CDR1 and CDR2 sequences are MNHEY and SMNVEV (reference sequence). CDR3 sequence reads: CASSPQTGAYEQYF. The DNA of the CDR3 is TGTGCCAGCAGTCCCCAGACAGGAGCCTACGAGCAGTACTTC.

This clone has just one count. The rearrangement joins TRBV2 to TRBJ1-6, with unresolved D. Looked up from germline, CDR1 is SNHLY and CDR2 is FYNNEI. This CDR3 is 12 amino acids long. Deletions cut 4 bases from V and 5 bases from J, with 3 bases between. For the CDR3, the DNA is TGTGCCAGCAGTGGGGATAATTCACCCCTCCACTTT. Its translation: CASSGDNSPLHF.

V usage is TRBV7-8 and J usage is TRBJ1-5; TRBD1 might be the D (5 bases). This CDR3 has 14 amino acids. Germline values: CDR1 SGHVS, CDR2 FQNEAQ. V was shortened by 5 bases and J by 6 bases, with 14 bases between the two germline ends. The DNA of the CDR3 is TGTGCCAGCAGCGCTCTGGGGGGATTTCAGCCCCAGCATTTT. Protein: CASSALGGFQPQHF.

For the CDR3, the DNA is TGTGCCAGCAGTGAATCAGGAGGGACCGAGCAGTTCTTC. Protein: CASSESGGTEQFF. V is TRBV11-3 and J is TRBJ2-1; a weak D match, TRBD2 (6 bases). This CDR3 is built from 13 residues. CDR1 is SGHNT and CDR2 is YENEEA in the germline V gene. The V end was cut by 6 bases, the J end by 10 bases, with 16 bases between.